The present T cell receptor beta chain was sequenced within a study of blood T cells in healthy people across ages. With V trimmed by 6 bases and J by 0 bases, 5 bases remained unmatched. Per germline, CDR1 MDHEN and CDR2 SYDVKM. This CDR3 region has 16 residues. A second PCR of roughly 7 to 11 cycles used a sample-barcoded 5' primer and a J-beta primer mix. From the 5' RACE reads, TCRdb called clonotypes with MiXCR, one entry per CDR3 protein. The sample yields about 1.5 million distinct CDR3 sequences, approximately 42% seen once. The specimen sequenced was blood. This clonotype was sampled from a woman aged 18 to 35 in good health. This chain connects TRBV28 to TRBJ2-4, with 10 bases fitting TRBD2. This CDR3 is CASSPRLAGAKNIQYF. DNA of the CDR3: TGTGCCAGCAGCCCGAGACTAGCGGGAGCCAAAAACATTCAGTACTTC.